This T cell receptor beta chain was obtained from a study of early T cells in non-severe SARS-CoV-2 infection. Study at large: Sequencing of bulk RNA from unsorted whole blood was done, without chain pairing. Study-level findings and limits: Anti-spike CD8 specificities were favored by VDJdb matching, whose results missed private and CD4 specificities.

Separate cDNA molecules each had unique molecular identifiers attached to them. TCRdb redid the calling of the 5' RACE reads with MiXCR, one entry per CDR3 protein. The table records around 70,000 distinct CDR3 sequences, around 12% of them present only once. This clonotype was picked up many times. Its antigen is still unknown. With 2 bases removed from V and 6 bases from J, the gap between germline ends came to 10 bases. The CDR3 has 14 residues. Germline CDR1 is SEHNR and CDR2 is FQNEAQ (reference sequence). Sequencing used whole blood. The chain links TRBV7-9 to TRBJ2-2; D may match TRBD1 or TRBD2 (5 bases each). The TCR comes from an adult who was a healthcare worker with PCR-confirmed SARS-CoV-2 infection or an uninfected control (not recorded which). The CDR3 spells CASSLTGAAGELFF. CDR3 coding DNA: TGTGCCAGCAGCTTAACCGGGGCGGCCGGGGAGCTGTTTTTT.